Listed below are T cell receptor beta chains from one sample, sequenced in a study of blood T cell repertoires in COVID-19. Assay: immunoSEQ multiplex PCR; the TCRdb copy retains only in-frame clones and omits some. Seen here are under 60,000 clones, roughly 87% observed once, and the top ten hold less than 30%. The sequenced sample consisted of peripheral blood. The receptors here all came from a woman of 80 years or more with acute or convalescent COVID-19. Each CDR3 is given with its conserved first and last residue. A D gene is named only where the DNA matches it firmly. Clone size is not always given. Where it is, it says once, few, many or a class for expanded clones.

clone_size	v_call	d_call	j_call	cdr3_nt	cdr3_aa
-	TRBV19	-	TRBJ2-1	TGTGCCAGTAGGCGATGGACAGCGAACTACAATGAGCAGTTCTTC	CASRRWTANYNEQFF
few	TRBV2	TRBD1	TRBJ1-5	TGTGCCAGCAATCGAGCAGGGGGCGGTCAGCCCCAGCATTTT	CASNRAGGGQPQHF
-	TRBV6-5	-	TRBJ1-1	TGTGCCAGCAGCTTGGCGTTTACGGGCACTGAAGCTTTCTTT	CASSLAFTGTEAFF
-	TRBV2	-	TRBJ2-3	TGTGCCAGCAGCCCATTGACACTGGAGGGTGCAGATACGCAGTATTTT	CASSPLTLEGADTQYF
-	TRBV5-6	TRBD1	TRBJ1-6	TGTGCCAGCAGCTTGGTGGACAGGGGAGGTAATTCACCCCTCCACTTT	CASSLVDRGGNSPLHF
-	TRBV7-9	TRBD2	TRBJ2-3	TGTGCCAGCAGCTTGTCTAGCGGCCGCACAGATACGCAGTATTTT	CASSLSSGRTDTQYF
once	TRBV19	-	TRBJ1-1	TGTGCCAGTAGTCGCCGCGGGGGCGGATTTGCGAACACTGAAGCTTTCTTT	CASSRRGGGFANTEAFF
-	TRBV11-2	-	TRBJ2-5	TGTGCCAGCAGCCTAGGCGGCCCTCGGGAGACCCAGTACTTC	CASSLGGPRETQYF
-	TRBV11-2	TRBD2	TRBJ2-5	TGTGCCAGCAGCTTAGATGGGAGGGGCGGGGAGACCCAGTACTTC	CASSLDGRGGETQYF
-	TRBV25-1	-	TRBJ2-7	TGTGCCAGCAGTAGGGCAGGGGAGTCGGAGCAGTACTTC	CASSRAGESEQYF
-	TRBV13	TRBD2	TRBJ2-3	TGTGCCAGCAGCCCCCGGACTAGCGGGTTCACAGATACGCAGTATTTT	CASSPRTSGFTDTQYF
-	TRBV12-3/TRBV12-4	-	TRBJ1-2	TGTGCCAGCAGTTTATCTCTATATGGCTACACCTTC	CASSLSLYGYTF
once	TRBV10-3	-	TRBJ1-5	TGTGCCATCAGTGAGTCCGCGGCAGGGGTTGATCAGCCCCAGCATTTT	CAISESAAGVDQPQHF
-	TRBV7-2	TRBD2	TRBJ2-1	TGTGCCAGCACCCCTGGAGGTAGCGGGGGGAGCGATGAGCAGTTCTTC	CASTPGGSGGSDEQFF
-	TRBV6-5	-	TRBJ2-2	TGTGCCAGCAGCGCCCTTGATAGCACCGGGGAGCTGTTTTTT	CASSALDSTGELFF
-	TRBV7-2	TRBD2	TRBJ2-5	TGTGCCAGCAGCTTAGTCGGGGGGGGGCAAGAGACCCAGTACTTC	CASSLVGGGQETQYF
-	TRBV3-1/TRBV3-2	TRBD1	TRBJ2-1	TGTGCCAGCTCCCGACAGGGGTTGAGGGATGAGCAGTTCTTC	CASSRQGLRDEQFF
-	TRBV7-8	TRBD1	TRBJ1-3	TGTGCCAGCAGCTTAAGACAGGGCCTCAACACCATATATTTT	CASSLRQGLNTIYF
once	TRBV6-1	-	TRBJ1-1	TGTGCCAGCAGTGAACTACTTATGAACACTGAAGCTTTCTTT	CASSELLMNTEAFF
-	TRBV6-5	-	TRBJ2-1	TGTGCCAGCAAAGCGGCGGAGGTCAACAATGAGCAGTTCTTC	CASKAAEVNNEQFF
-	TRBV6-4	-	TRBJ2-2	TGTGCCAGCAGCCGGTTCGGGGGTGGCGGCGGGGAGCTGTTTTTT	CASSRFGGGGGELFF
-	TRBV5-1	TRBD2	TRBJ2-3	TGCGCCAGCAGCTTTGAGCGGGGGGATAGCACAGATACGCAGTATTTT	CASSFERGDSTDTQYF
once	TRBV3-1/TRBV3-2	-	TRBJ2-1	TGTGCCAGCAGCCCCGGGACTGCCGCCAATGAGCAGTTCTTC	CASSPGTAANEQFF
-	TRBV19	-	TRBJ1-5	TGTGCCAGTAGTATAGATACAGGGTTAGTTCAGCCCCAGCATTTT	CASSIDTGLVQPQHF
-	TRBV6-1	-	TRBJ1-5	TGTGCCAGCAGTGAATTCGTAAATCAGCCCCAGCATTTT	CASSEFVNQPQHF
-	TRBV5-1	-	TRBJ2-2	TGCGCCAGCAGCCCCCAGGGGCCCCCCGGGGAGCTGTTTTTT	CASSPQGPPGELFF
-	TRBV18	TRBD2	TRBJ2-7	TGTGCCAGCTCACCTCGATTCTCGGGCGGGGGGGCCAGCTACGAGCAGTACTTC	CASSPRFSGGGASYEQYF
-	TRBV29-1	-	TRBJ2-3	TGCAGCGTTGAAGACTACAGGGCTAGCACAGATACGCAGTATTTT	CSVEDYRASTDTQYF
-	TRBV7-6	TRBD2	TRBJ2-5	TGTGCCAGCAGCCCGCGTCCCCGGGGGGGGAAAGAGACCCAGTACTTC	CASSPRPRGGKETQYF
-	TRBV10-3	TRBD2	TRBJ2-5	TGTGCCACCGGGACTAGCGGGGAGGAAGAGACCCAGTACTTC	CATGTSGEEETQYF
-	TRBV19	-	TRBJ2-6	TGTGCCAGTAGTACAGGGTTGGCTGGGGCCAACGTCCTGACTTTC	CASSTGLAGANVLTF
once	TRBV4-1	-	TRBJ2-3	TGCGCCAGCAGCCAAGGCGTCTCTCCTAGCACAGATACGCAGTATTTT	CASSQGVSPSTDTQYF